The clone carrying this T cell receptor beta chain was found a few times. Its matching antigen is unknown. The CDR3 is 10 residues long. The V end was cut by 4 bases, the J end by 10 bases, with 6 bases between. CDR1 and CDR2 from the germline V gene are SGDLS and YYNGEE. This sample is drawn from a study of CD8 T cells in Susac syndrome. Study results and caveats: The study's TCR sequencing and HLA analysis drew on a certain number of individuals. That number was acknowledged as relatively small.

Random hexamers were used to reverse transcribe the RNA input (about 0.5 to 1 ug). One entry per CDR3 protein results from TCRdb running MiXCR on the immunoSEQ multiplex PCR reads. Among some 260,000 distinct CDR3 sequences listed, around 84% were seen once. TCR beta from blood CD8+ and CD4+ T cells was sequenced. Negative isolation yielded CD8+ and CD4+ T cells; FACS enriched TEMRA cells. The rearrangement uses TRBV9 and TRBJ2-1, with unresolved D. This sequence originates from a human donor with multiple sclerosis. Material: CD8+ T cells from PBMCs. CDR3 nucleotide sequence: TGTGCCAGCAGCCCTACCGAGCAGTTCTTC. The encoded protein is CASSPTEQFF. Full variable domain (outside the CDR3, taken from reference TRBV9 and TRBJ2-1): DSGVTQTPKHLITATGQRVTLRCSPRSGDLSVYWYQQSLDQGLQFLIQYYNGEERAKGNILERFSAQQFPDLHSELNLSSLELGDSALYFCASSPTEQFFGPGTRLTVL.